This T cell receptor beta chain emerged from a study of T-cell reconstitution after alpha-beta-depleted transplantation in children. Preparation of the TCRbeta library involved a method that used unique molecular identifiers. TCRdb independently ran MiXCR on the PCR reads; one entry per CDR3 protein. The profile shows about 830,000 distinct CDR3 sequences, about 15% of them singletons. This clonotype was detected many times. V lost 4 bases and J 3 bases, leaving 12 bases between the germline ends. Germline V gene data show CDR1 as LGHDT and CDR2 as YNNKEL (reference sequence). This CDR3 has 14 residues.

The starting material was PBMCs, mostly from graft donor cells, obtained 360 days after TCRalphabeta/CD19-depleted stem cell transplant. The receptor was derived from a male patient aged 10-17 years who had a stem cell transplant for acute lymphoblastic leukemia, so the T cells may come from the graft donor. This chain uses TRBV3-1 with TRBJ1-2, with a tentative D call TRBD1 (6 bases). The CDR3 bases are TGTGCCAGCAGCCCTCCCACAGGGTACTATGGCTACACCTTC. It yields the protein CASSPPTGYYGYTF.